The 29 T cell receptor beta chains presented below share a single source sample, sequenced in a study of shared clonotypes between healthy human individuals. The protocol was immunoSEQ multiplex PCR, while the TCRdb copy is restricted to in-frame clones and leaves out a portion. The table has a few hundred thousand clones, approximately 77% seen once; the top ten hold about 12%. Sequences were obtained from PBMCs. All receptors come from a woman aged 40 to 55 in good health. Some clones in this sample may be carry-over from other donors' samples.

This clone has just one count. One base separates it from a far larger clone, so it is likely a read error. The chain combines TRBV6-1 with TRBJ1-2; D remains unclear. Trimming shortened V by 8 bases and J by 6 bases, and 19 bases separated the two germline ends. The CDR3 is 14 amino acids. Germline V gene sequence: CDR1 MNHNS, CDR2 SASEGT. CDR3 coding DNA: TGTGCCAGCCCCTCTGGTCCCGGAGGCCATGGCTACACCTTC. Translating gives CASPSGPGGHGYTF.

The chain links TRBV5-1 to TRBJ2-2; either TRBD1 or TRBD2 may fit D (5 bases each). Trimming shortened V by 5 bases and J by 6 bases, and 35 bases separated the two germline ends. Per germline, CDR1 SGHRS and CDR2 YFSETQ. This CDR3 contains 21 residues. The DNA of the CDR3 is TGCGCCAGCAGATTCACCTGGCACCGACAGTCCCCGGTGACGCGGGCCGGGGAGCTGTTTTTT. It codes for CASRFTWHRQSPVTRAGELFF.

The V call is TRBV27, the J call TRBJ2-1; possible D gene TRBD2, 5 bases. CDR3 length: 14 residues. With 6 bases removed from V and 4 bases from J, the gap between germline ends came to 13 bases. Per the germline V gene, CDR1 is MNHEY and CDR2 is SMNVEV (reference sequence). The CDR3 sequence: CASSERGLYNEQFF. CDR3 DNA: TGTGCCAGCAGCGAACGAGGACTGTACAATGAGCAGTTCTTC.

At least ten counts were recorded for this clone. In DNA form, the CDR3 reads TGTGCCAGCAGCCTCCTTACTGTGGGGGGACACCAAAGCAATCAGCCCCAGCATTTT. Translating gives CASSLLTVGGHQSNQPQHF. V is TRBV4-2 and J is TRBJ1-5, with TRBD1 as a possible D gene (6 bases). CDR3 length: 19 residues. Per germline, CDR1 LGHNA and CDR2 YNFKEQ. V was trimmed by 4 bases and J by 1 base, leaving 23 bases between them.

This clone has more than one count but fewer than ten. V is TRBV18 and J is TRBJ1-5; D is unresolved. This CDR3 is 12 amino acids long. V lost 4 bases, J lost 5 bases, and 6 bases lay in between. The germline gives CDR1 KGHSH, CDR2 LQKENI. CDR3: CASSRVDQPQHF. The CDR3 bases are TGTGCCAGCTCACGGGTCGATCAGCCCCAGCATTTT.

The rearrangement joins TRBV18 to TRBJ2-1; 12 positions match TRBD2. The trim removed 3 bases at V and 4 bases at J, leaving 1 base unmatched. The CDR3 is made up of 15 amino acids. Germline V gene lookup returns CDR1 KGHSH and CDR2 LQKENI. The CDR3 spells CASSPGLAGYNEQFF. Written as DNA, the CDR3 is TGTGCCAGCTCACCGGGACTAGCGGGTTACAATGAGCAGTTCTTC.

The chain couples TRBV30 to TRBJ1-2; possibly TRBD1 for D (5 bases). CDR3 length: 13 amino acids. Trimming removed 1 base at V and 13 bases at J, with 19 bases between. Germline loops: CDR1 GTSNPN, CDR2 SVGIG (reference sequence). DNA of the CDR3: TGTGCCTGGAGTGAAACCGGGACGGGTCTCTTCACCTTC. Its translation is CAWSETGTGLFTF.

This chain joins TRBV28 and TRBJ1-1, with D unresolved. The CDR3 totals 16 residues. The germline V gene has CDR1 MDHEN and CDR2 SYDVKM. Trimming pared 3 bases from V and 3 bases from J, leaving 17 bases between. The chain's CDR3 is CASSFALRNYDTEAFF. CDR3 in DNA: TGTGCCAGCAGTTTCGCGTTGAGGAACTACGACACTGAAGCTTTCTTT.

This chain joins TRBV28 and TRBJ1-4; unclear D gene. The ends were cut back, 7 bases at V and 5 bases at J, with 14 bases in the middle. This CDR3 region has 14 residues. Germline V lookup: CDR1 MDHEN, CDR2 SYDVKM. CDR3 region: CASTLNTVNEKLFF. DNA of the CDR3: TGTGCCAGCACACTAAACACGGTGAATGAAAAACTGTTTTTT. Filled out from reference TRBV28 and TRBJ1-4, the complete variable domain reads DVKVTQSSRYLVKRTGEKVFLECVQDMDHENMFWYRQDPGLGLRLIYFSYDVKMKEKGDIPEGYSVSREKKERFSLILESASTNQTSMYLCASTLNTVNEKLFFGSGTQLSVL.

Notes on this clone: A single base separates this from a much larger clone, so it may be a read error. The CDR3 DNA follows: TGTGCCAGCAGTTCCGGGCTCCATTTGAACGAGCAGTACTTC. Encoded protein: CASSSGLHLNEQYF. The J gene is TRBJ2-7, the V gene TRBV28; D remains ambiguous. V gave up 4 bases and J gave up 5 bases, with 15 bases separating them. Germline assignment: CDR1 MDHEN and CDR2 SYDVKM. The CDR3 is made up of 14 amino acids.

The CDR3 protein is CASSLDTPRADTQYF. Here the CDR3 DNA reads TGCGCCAGCAGCTTGGATACTCCCAGGGCAGATACGCAGTATTTT. The chain carries TRBV5-1 and TRBJ2-3; TRBD1 is a possible D gene (5 bases). V was pared by 0 bases and J by 4 bases, with 12 bases between. The CDR3 extends over 15 amino acids. CDR1 and CDR2 from the germline V gene are SGHRS and YFSETQ.

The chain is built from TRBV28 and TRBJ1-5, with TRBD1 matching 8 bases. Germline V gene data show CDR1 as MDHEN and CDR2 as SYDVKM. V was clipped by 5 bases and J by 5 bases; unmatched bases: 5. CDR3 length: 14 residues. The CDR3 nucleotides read TGTGCCAGCAGTGCCCCAGGGGGCTATCAGCCCCAGCATTTT. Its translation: CASSAPGGYQPQHF.

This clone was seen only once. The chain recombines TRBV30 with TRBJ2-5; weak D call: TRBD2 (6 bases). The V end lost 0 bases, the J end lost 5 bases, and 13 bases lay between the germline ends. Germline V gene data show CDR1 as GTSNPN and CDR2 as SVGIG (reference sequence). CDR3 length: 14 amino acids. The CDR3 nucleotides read TGTGCCTGGAGTGTACGGGGGAGTAGGGAGACCCAGTACTTC. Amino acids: CAWSVRGSRETQYF.

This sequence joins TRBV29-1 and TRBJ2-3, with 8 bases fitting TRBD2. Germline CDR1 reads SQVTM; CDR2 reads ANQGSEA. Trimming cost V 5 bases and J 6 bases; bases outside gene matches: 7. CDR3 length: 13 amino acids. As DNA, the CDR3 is TGCAGCGTTCCCAGCGGGGGCAGTGATACGCAGTATTTT. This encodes CSVPSGGSDTQYF.

Written as DNA, the CDR3 is TGCGCCAGCGCCTCTCGAGGGACAGTAGATCAAGAGACCCAGTACTTC. Its translation: CASASRGTVDQETQYF. V gene TRBV5-1 combines with J gene TRBJ2-5; TRBD1 aligns across 7 bases. This CDR3 has 16 residues. Germline V lookup: CDR1 SGHRS, CDR2 YFSETQ. With V trimmed by 7 bases and J by 2 bases, 14 bases remained unmatched.

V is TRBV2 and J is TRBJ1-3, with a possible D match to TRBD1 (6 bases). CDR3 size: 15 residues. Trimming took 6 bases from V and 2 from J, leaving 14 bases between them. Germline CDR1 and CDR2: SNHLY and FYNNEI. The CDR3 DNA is TGTGCCAGCAGGCCGGGACATCAAGCTGGAAACACCATATATTTT. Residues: CASRPGHQAGNTIYF.

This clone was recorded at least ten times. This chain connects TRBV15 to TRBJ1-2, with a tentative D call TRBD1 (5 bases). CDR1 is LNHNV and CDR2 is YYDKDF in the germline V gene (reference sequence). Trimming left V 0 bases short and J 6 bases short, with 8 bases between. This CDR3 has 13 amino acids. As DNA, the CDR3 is TGTGCCACCAGCAGAGAAGGGACGGATGGCTACACCTTC. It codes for CATSREGTDGYTF.

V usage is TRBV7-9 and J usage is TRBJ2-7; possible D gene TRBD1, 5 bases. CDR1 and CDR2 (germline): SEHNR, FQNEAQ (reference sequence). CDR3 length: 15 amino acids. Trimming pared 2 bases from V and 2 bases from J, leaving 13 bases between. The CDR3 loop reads CASSLQGQGTYEQYF. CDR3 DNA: TGTGCCAGCAGCTTACAGGGCCAGGGCACCTACGAGCAGTACTTC.

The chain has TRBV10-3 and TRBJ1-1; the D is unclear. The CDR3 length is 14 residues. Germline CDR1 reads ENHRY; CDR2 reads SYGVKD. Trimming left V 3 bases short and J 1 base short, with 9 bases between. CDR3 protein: CAISELGTNTEAFF. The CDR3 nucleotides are TGTGCCATCAGTGAACTGGGAACGAACACTGAAGCTTTCTTT.

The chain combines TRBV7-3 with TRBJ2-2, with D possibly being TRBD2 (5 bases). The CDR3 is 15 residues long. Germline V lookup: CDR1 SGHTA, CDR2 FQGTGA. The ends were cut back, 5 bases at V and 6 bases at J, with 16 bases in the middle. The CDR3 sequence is CASSPPPGMAGELFF. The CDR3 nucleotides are TGTGCCAGCAGCCCACCTCCGGGAATGGCCGGGGAGCTGTTTTTT. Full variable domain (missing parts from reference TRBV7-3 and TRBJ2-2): GAGVSQTPSNKVTEKGKYVELRCDPISGHTALYWYRQSLGQGPEFLIYFQGTGAADDSGLPNDRFFAVRPEGSVSTLKIQRTERGDSAVYLCASSPPPGMAGELFFGEGSRLTVL.

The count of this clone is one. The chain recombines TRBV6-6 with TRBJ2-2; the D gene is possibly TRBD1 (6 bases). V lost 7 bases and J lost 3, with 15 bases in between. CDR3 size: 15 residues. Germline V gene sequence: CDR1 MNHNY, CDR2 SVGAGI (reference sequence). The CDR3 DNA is TGTGCCAGCATCCCTCGGACAGAGCACACCGGGGAGCTGTTTTTT. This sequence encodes CASIPRTEHTGELFF.

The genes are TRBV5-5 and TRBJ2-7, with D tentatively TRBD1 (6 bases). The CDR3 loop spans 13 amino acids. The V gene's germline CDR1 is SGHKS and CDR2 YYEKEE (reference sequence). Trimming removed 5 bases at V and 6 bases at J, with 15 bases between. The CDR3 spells CASSLPGAGEQYF. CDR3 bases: TGTGCCAGCAGTTTGCCAGGGGCGGGCGAGCAGTACTTC.

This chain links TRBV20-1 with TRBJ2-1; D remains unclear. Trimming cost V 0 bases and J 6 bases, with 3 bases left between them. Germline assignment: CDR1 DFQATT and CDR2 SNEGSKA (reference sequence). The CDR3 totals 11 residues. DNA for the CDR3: TGCAGTGCTAGAGAGGGCAATGAGCAGTTCTTC. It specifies CSAREGNEQFF.

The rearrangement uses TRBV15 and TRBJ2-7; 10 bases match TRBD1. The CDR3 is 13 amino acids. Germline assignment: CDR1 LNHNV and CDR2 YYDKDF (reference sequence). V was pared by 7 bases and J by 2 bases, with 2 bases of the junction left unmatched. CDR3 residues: CATKDRGTYEQYF. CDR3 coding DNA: TGTGCCACCAAGGACAGGGGGACCTACGAGCAGTACTTC.

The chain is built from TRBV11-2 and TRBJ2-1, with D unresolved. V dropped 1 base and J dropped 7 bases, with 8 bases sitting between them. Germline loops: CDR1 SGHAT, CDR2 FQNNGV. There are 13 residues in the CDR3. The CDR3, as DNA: TGTGCCAGCAGCTTAGGTGGGGTAAATGAGCAGTTCTTC. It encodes CASSLGGVNEQFF.

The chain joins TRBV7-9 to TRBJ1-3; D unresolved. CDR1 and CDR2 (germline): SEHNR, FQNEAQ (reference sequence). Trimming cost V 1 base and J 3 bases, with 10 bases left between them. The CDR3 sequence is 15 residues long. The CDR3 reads CASSLVVGSGNTIYF. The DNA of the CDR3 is TGTGCCAGCAGCTTAGTTGTCGGCAGTGGAAACACCATATATTTT.

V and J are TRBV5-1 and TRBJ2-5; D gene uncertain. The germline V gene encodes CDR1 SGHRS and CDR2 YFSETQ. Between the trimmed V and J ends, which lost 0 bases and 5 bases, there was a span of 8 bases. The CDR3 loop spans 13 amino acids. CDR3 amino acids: CASSLGRAETQYF. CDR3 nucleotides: TGCGCCAGCAGCTTGGGTAGGGCGGAGACCCAGTACTTC.

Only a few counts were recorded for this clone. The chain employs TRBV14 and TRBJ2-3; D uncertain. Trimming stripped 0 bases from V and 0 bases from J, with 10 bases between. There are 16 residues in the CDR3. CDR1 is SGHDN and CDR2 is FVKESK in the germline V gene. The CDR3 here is CASSQELRASTDTQYF. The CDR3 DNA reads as TGTGCCAGCAGCCAAGAGTTACGGGCCAGCACAGATACGCAGTATTTT.

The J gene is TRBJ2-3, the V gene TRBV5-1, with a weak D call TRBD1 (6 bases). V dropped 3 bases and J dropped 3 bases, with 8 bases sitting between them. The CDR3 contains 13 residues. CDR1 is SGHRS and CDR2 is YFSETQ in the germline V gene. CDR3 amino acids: CASSSGQTDTQYF. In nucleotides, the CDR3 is TGCGCCAGCAGCTCAGGACAGACAGATACGCAGTATTTT.